Listed below are T cell receptor beta chains from one sample, sequenced in a study of T-cell memory formation after mild COVID-19. Using its own MiXCR run on the 5' RACE reads, TCRdb lists one record per CDR3 protein. The data contain about 13,000 distinct CDR3 sequences, 16% of them singletons. Specimen: PBMCs or a T cell subset sorted from them (not recorded which). The receptors shown here come from a man aged 18 to 29 who had mild COVID-19 (a few samples of this study predate the infection). Cell type and time point are not known. Both conserved end residues are trimmed from each CDR3.

TRBV9,TRBJ2-7,ASSPRRVPYEQY
TRBV9,TRBJ2-3,ASSVGTDTQY
TRBV7-8,TRBJ1-5,ASSLESGGDQPQH
TRBV7-3,TRBJ2-1,ASSFLEGSSYNEQF
TRBV7-2,TRBJ1-2,ASSPTTGVGYGYT
TRBV4-3,TRBJ2-7,ASSQERAYEQY
TRBV7-2,TRBJ1-5,ASSLVGLGPQH
TRBV29-1,TRBJ1-1,SVAGTLTF
TRBV6-6,TRBJ1-2,ASSPNYGYT
TRBV6-2/TRBV6-3,TRBJ2-3,ASSYPAGRGFYTDTQY
TRBV5-1,TRBJ2-7,ASSLDWDRAYEQY
TRBV6-2/TRBV6-3,TRBJ2-7,ASSGTGPSYEQY
TRBV27,TRBJ1-1,ASSLSGGSLGWGEAF
TRBV12-3/TRBV12-4,TRBJ2-3,ANTLPGLEVDTQY
TRBV12-3/TRBV12-4,TRBJ2-3,ASSWVLPPDTQY
TRBV7-7,TRBJ2-7,ASSAGTGYEQY
TRBV4-1,TRBJ1-6,ASSLKETGANPLH
TRBV5-1,TRBJ2-3,ASAAPRDTQY
TRBV29-1,TRBJ2-6,SAPNWAGANVLT
TRBV5-6,TRBJ1-1,ASSLGPGLRDTEAF
TRBV15,TRBJ1-1,ATLGLSEAF
TRBV12-3/TRBV12-4,TRBJ2-1,ASSVPGLVYNEQF
TRBV20-1,TRBJ2-1,SARDRRGGYNEQF
TRBV12-3/TRBV12-4,TRBJ2-7,ASSFTSASYEQY
TRBV7-9,TRBJ2-1,ASSFNRRQF
TRBV10-3,TRBJ2-1,AISPGTENNEQF